The subject of this entry is one TCR beta chain. The data derive from a study of control samples from healthy donors and cancer patients. Clones were sequenced by immunoSEQ multiplex PCR, and TCRdb holds only the in-frame ones, with some missing. The sample holds around 200,000 clones, 80% to 95% seen once. The CDR3 spans 16 residues. The V gene's germline CDR1 is SGHRS and CDR2 YFSETQ. The V segment lost 0 bases and the J segment 7 bases; nucleotides outside the gene matches: 9. The TCR comes from a man in his late teens or twenties in good health. Sequencing was performed on blood. V and J are TRBV5-1 and TRBJ2-7; 11 nucleotides agree with TRBD1. CDR3 DNA: TGCGCCAGCAGCTTGGAAGGAGGACAGGGGGCTCGGGAGCAGTACTTC. It is translated as CASSLEGGQGAREQYF.